The table lists the clone carrying this T cell receptor (beta chain) with many counts. Its antigen is undetermined. This record belongs to a study of T cell repertoires in cytomegalovirus infection. Across the study: CMV infection together with matching HLA type was indicated by public TCR beta signatures.

There are 16 residues in the CDR3. The V segment lost 5 bases and the J segment 5 bases; nucleotides outside the gene matches: 8. CDR1 SEHNR and CDR2 FQNEAQ come from the germline V gene (reference sequence). Whole-study findings and limits: The response measured ex vivo was dominated by TCR beta clonotypes (HLA-C-restricted and CMV-specific). Totalled public TCR beta family frequency picked out people who carried CMV plus the relevant HLA.

TCRdb re-analysed the reads in MiXCR, keeping a single row per CDR3 protein. The sample consists of around 450,000 distinct CDR3 sequences, about 10% of them appearing once. The clonotype comes from a human donor in good health (CMV status not recorded). Some clones in this sample may be carry-over from other donors' samples. V usage is TRBV7-9 and J usage is TRBJ2-1, with TRBD2 identical over 11 bases. Input material: PBMCs. DNA of the CDR3: TGTGCCAGCAGCCCCTTAGCGGGAGGGAGGAACAATGAGCAGTTCTTC. Residues: CASSPLAGGRNNEQFF.